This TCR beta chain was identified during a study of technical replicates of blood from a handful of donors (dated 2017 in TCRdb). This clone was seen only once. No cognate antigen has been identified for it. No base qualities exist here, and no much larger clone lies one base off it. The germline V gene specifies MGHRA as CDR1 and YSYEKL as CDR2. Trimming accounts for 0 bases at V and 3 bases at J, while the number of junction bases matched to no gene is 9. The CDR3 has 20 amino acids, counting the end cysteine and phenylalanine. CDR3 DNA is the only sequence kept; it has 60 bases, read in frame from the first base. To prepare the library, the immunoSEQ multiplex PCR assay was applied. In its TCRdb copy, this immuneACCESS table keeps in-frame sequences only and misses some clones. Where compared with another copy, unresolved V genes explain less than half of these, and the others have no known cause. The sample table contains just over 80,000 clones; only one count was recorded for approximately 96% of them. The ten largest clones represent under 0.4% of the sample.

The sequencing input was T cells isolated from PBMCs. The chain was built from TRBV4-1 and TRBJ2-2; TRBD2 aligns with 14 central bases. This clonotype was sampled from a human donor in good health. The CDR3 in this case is CASSQESGLAGVRDTGELFF. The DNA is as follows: TGCGCCAGCAGCCAAGAGTCGGGACTAGCGGGAGTTCGCGACACCGGGGAGCTGTTTTTT.